This is a list of T cell receptor beta chains from one sample in a study of shared clonotypes between healthy human individuals. Measured with immunoSEQ multiplex PCR; TCRdb has only the in-frame clones, and not every one. This table has just over 2,000,000 clones, about 95% appearing once. The sequenced sample consisted of naive CD8+ T cells sorted from blood. Receptor source: a man younger than 35 in good health. CDR3s include the opening cysteine and the closing phenylalanine or tryptophan. Each record gives: V gene, D gene, J gene, CDR3 protein, CDR3 DNA. D genes are given only for firm matches.

TRBV5-1	.	TRBJ1-1	CASSLGQVSTEAFF	TGCGCCAGCAGCTTGGGTCAGGTATCCACTGAAGCTTTCTTT
TRBV29-1	.	TRBJ2-5	CSVDLGRTGETQYF	TGCAGCGTTGATCTTGGGAGAACCGGGGAGACCCAGTACTTC
TRBV14	TRBD2	TRBJ2-1	CASSPAGTSGGNEQFF	TGTGCCAGCAGCCCCGCCGGGACTAGCGGGGGGAATGAGCAGTTCTTC
TRBV5-6	.	TRBJ2-5	CASSPSEPQETQYF	TGTGCCAGCAGCCCTAGCGAGCCCCAAGAGACCCAGTACTTC
TRBV5-6	.	TRBJ1-1	CASSPGPRTEAFF	TGTGCCAGCAGCCCAGGGCCCCGGACTGAAGCTTTCTTT
TRBV5-4	TRBD2	TRBJ2-7	CASSLGALAGGGEQYF	TGTGCCAGCAGCTTGGGTGCACTAGCGGGAGGCGGCGAGCAGTACTTC
TRBV4-1	TRBD2	TRBJ2-3	CASSPTSGGTDTQYF	TGCGCCAGCAGCCCGACTAGCGGGGGCACAGATACGCAGTATTTT
TRBV10-2	.	TRBJ1-1	CASSDAVMNTEAFF	TGCGCCAGCAGTGATGCAGTTATGAACACTGAAGCTTTCTTT
TRBV5-1	TRBD2	TRBJ2-5	CASRASGGAGETQYF	TGCGCCAGCAGGGCTAGCGGGGGGGCCGGAGAGACCCAGTACTTC
TRBV4-1	TRBD2	TRBJ2-5	CASSPTGASGQETQYF	TGCGCCAGCAGCCCGACCGGGGCTAGCGGCCAAGAGACCCAGTACTTC
TRBV9	TRBD2	TRBJ2-3	CASSPWGGSTDTQYF	TGTGCCAGCAGCCCTTGGGGGGGGAGCACAGATACGCAGTATTTT